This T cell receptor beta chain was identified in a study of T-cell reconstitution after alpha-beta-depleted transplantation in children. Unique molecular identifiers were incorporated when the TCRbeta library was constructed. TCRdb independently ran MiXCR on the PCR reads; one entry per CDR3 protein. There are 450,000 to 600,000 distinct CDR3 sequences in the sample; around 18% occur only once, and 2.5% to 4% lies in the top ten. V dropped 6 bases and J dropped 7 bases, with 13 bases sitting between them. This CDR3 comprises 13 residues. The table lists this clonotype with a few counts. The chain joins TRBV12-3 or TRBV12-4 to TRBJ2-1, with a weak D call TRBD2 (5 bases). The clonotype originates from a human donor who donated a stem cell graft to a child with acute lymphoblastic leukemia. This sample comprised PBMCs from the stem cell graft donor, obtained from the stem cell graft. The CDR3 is CASSPRAGNEQFF. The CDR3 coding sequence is TGTGCCAGCAGCCCCCGCGCGGGTAATGAGCAGTTCTTC.